This is a list of T cell receptor beta chains from one sample in a study of blood T cell repertoires in COVID-19. Using immunoSEQ multiplex PCR, the repertoire was profiled, and TCRdb retains in-frame clones only, with some absent. The data contain approximately 80,000 clones, about nine tenths of them singletons. Sequencing was done on a sample of peripheral blood. The receptor set was obtained from a woman aged 80 or older with acute or convalescent COVID-19. The CDR3 runs from the conserved cysteine through the conserved F or W. The D gene is left open where the match is weak. Clone sizes are given selectively: once, few, many, or a class where the clone is expanded.

abundance,v_gene,d_gene,j_gene,CDR3aa,CDR3nt
.,TRBV20-1,.,TRBJ1-1,CSAQRDEAFF,TGCAGTGCTCAGAGGGATGAAGCTTTCTTT
.,TRBV6-5,.,TRBJ1-1,CASSLLMNTEAFF,TGTGCCAGCAGCCTATTAATGAACACTGAAGCTTTCTTT
.,TRBV27,TRBD2,TRBJ2-7,CASSSIRTSGSYEQYF,TGTGCCAGCAGTTCAATAAGGACTAGCGGTTCCTACGAGCAGTACTTC
.,TRBV19,.,TRBJ2-1,CASSKRMYNEQFF,TGTGCCAGTAGTAAGCGAATGTACAATGAGCAGTTCTTC
.,TRBV2,TRBD1,TRBJ2-3,CASSWDRSTDTQYF,TGTGCCAGCAGTTGGGACAGAAGCACAGATACGCAGTATTTT
.,TRBV4-3,TRBD1,TRBJ1-5,CASSQTWDRENSNQPQHF,TGCGCCAGCAGCCAGACCTGGGACAGGGAAAATAGCAATCAGCCCCAGCATTTT
.,TRBV6-5,TRBD2,TRBJ2-1,CASGIAGGPGNEQFF,TGTGCCAGCGGGATAGCGGGAGGGCCCGGCAATGAGCAGTTCTTC
.,TRBV5-1,TRBD1,TRBJ1-1,CASSRGQGNTEAFF,TGCGCCAGCAGCAGAGGACAGGGGAACACTGAAGCTTTCTTT
.,TRBV3-1/TRBV3-2,TRBD2,TRBJ2-3,CASSQAWTSDTQYF,TGTGCCAGCAGCCAAGCCTGGACTAGTGATACGCAGTATTTT
few,TRBV6-2/TRBV6-3,.,TRBJ2-3,CASSREESTDTQYF,TGTGCCAGCAGTCGCGAAGAAAGTACAGATACGCAGTATTTT
.,TRBV4-1,.,TRBJ2-5,CASSPGGEETQYF,TGCGCCAGCAGCCCCGGAGGGGAAGAGACCCAGTACTTC
.,TRBV5-1,.,TRBJ1-4,CASSLDGSGAEKLFF,TGCGCCAGCAGCTTGGATGGGTCTGGAGCTGAAAAACTGTTTTTT
.,TRBV11-3,.,TRBJ2-3,CASSPQGSTDTQYF,TGTGCCAGCAGCCCCCAGGGTAGCACAGATACGCAGTATTTT
.,TRBV7-2,TRBD2,TRBJ2-1,CASSLVGTSGFNEQFF,TGTGCCAGCAGCTTAGTAGGGACTAGCGGCTTTAATGAGCAGTTCTTC
.,TRBV4-3,TRBD2,TRBJ2-3,CASSQVAGMKDTQYF,TGCGCCAGCAGCCAAGTAGCGGGGATGAAAGATACGCAGTATTTT
.,TRBV15,TRBD2,TRBJ2-7,CATSRGGMAEQYF,TGTGCCACCAGCCGCGGGGGTATGGCCGAGCAGTACTTC
.,TRBV7-9,TRBD2,TRBJ2-2,CASSSTRLAGAGELFF,TGTGCCAGCAGCTCAACCCGACTAGCGGGAGCCGGGGAGCTGTTTTTT
.,TRBV20-1,.,TRBJ1-1,CSASRGSRRVNTEAFF,TGCAGTGCTAGTCGCGGAAGTAGACGGGTGAACACTGAAGCTTTCTTT
.,TRBV4-3,.,TRBJ1-5,CASSPTSYSNQPQHF,TGCGCCAGCAGCCCGACAAGCTATAGCAATCAGCCCCAGCATTTT
.,TRBV5-1,.,TRBJ2-2,CASSLAVTGTGELFF,TGCGCCAGCAGCTTGGCCGTGACAGGTACCGGGGAGCTGTTTTTT
.,TRBV5-6,.,TRBJ2-1,CASSFGPRAEQFF,TGTGCCAGCAGCTTCGGTCCGAGGGCTGAGCAGTTCTTC
few,TRBV3-1/TRBV3-2,TRBD1,TRBJ2-1,CASSLFRDRGNEQFF,TGTGCCAGCAGCCTTTTCCGGGACAGGGGGAATGAGCAGTTCTTC
.,TRBV19,TRBD1,TRBJ2-7,CASSIGASGQGVNEQYF,TGTGCCAGTAGTATCGGGGCGTCCGGACAGGGGGTTAACGAGCAGTACTTC
.,TRBV6-5,TRBD2,TRBJ2-1,CASSSSSGSHNEQFF,TGTGCCAGCAGTTCCTCTAGCGGGAGTCACAATGAGCAGTTCTTC
.,TRBV5-5,.,TRBJ1-1,CASSHPTEAFF,TGTGCCAGCAGCCATCCCACTGAAGCTTTCTTT
.,TRBV6-2/TRBV6-3,TRBD1,TRBJ1-1,CASSWATGVAFF,TGTGCCAGCAGTTGGGCGACAGGGGTAGCTTTCTTT
.,TRBV19,.,TRBJ1-3,CATRQQASQGNTIYF,TGTGCCACACGTCAACAGGCTTCGCAGGGAAACACCATATATTTT
.,TRBV6-5,.,TRBJ1-3,CASTEGSGNTIYF,TGTGCCAGCACCGAAGGGAGTGGAAACACCATATATTTT
.,TRBV3-1/TRBV3-2,.,TRBJ1-2,CASSPWRGGGHYGYTF,TGTGCCAGCAGCCCCTGGAGGGGGGGAGGCCACTATGGCTACACCTTC
.,TRBV24-1,.,TRBJ2-1,CATSDRSGAAMNEQFF,TGTGCCACCAGTGACCGGAGCGGAGCCGCAATGAATGAGCAGTTCTTC
few,TRBV2,.,TRBJ2-1,CASIRDRAGNEQFF,TGTGCCAGCATTCGAGACAGGGCGGGGAATGAGCAGTTCTTC
.,TRBV5-8,.,TRBJ2-2,CASSFLSVGVTGELFF,TGTGCCAGCAGCTTCCTTTCTGTTGGAGTCACCGGGGAGCTGTTTTTT
.,TRBV5-6,TRBD2,TRBJ2-7,CASSRGTSGRYEQYF,TGTGCCAGCAGCCGAGGAACTAGCGGGAGATACGAGCAGTACTTC
.,TRBV4-3,.,TRBJ1-6,CASSQDPDRFSPLHF,TGCGCCAGCAGCCAAGATCCCGACAGATTTTCACCCCTCCACTTT
.,TRBV3-1/TRBV3-2,TRBD1,TRBJ2-2,CASSRRGGQGNTGELFF,TGTGCCAGCAGCCGACGTGGAGGACAGGGGAACACCGGGGAGCTGTTTTTT
.,TRBV19,.,TRBJ1-2,CASSITAGYGYGYTF,TGTGCCAGTAGTATAACGGCAGGGTATGGCTATGGCTACACCTTC
.,TRBV9,.,TRBJ1-2,CASSSTGGSYGYTF,TGTGCCAGCAGCTCCACCGGGGGATCTTATGGCTACACCTTC
.,TRBV12-3/TRBV12-4,.,TRBJ1-2,CASNNRDAGYTF,TGTGCCAGCAATAACAGGGATGCTGGCTACACCTTC
.,TRBV19,.,TRBJ1-1,CASSIGGGVAFF,TGTGCCAGTAGTATAGGGGGAGGGGTGGCTTTCTTT
.,TRBV5-1,TRBD2,TRBJ2-5,CASSMAGVAETQYF,TGCGCCAGCAGCATGGCGGGGGTCGCGGAGACCCAGTACTTC
.,TRBV2,TRBD1,TRBJ1-2,CASSATGVYGYTF,TGTGCCAGCAGTGCAACAGGGGTCTATGGCTACACCTTC
.,TRBV5-4,TRBD1,TRBJ1-2,CASSRQGANYGYTF,TGTGCCAGCAGCCGACAGGGGGCTAACTATGGCTACACCTTC